The clone carrying this T cell receptor beta chain was counted a single time. The authors' processing: Estimates of nucleated cell counts were drawn from the amplification of reference gene primers. Clones were read by immunoSEQ multiplex PCR, and TCRdb kept only the in-frame ones, dropping some. V and J calls plus clone size are reproduced from that table; the DNA served to infer D and trimming. The sample lists fewer than 200,000 clones, approximately 81% occurring once. This sample was included in a study of blood T cell repertoires in COVID-19. About the research overall: There were acute and convalescent COVID-19 samples, and they came from the United States, Italy and Spain. The cDNA or gDNA used as material had been derived from T cells, B-cell-depleted T cells, or PBMCs.

Material: peripheral blood. This receptor was obtained from a man between 35 and 55 years old with acute or convalescent COVID-19.

CDR3 nucleotides: TGTGCCAGCGTTAAGCGGGGCTCCTACAATGAGCAGTTCTTC. It encodes CASVKRGSYNEQFF. V usage is TRBV28 and J usage is TRBJ2-1, with 7 bases matching TRBD2. Per the germline V gene, CDR1 is MDHEN and CDR2 is SYDVKM. The CDR3 covers 14 residues. The trim removed 8 bases at V and 0 bases at J, leaving 4 bases unmatched.